This TCR beta chain was sequenced in a study of blood T cells in healthy people across ages (dated by TCRdb to 2013 to 2016). As for the study more broadly: In model experiments, template switching captured roughly one uniquely barcoded TCR beta cDNA molecule for every two T cells. The study measured age-related changes in TCR beta repertoire diversity using deep sequencing normalized with unique cDNA molecular identifiers. The donors were split into four age groups: young (average approximately 16 years), middle-aged (39), aged (roughly 68) and long-lived (over 75). To avoid experimental bias, donors of different ages were randomly spread across the sequencing lanes. Using the same blood draw, the study looked at two additional independent replicas of 1 million unique cDNA reads for two donors, one aged 18 to 30 and the other aged 80 or older. Broader findings and caveats from the paper: Estimates of total diversity from one million sequenced T cells were regarded as lower bounds and underestimates. Compared with the aged group, more naive CD4+ T cells, fewer expanded clones and increased TCR diversity were shown by the long-lived group, suggesting age selection. Observed TCR beta diversity per million T cells fell roughly linearly with age, and a significant reduction was already apparent by age roughly 41. The percentage of naive T cells measured by flow cytometry correlated strongly with observed TCR beta diversity. Since profiling was done on bulk unsorted PBMCs, naive and antigen-experienced compartments could not be conclusively compared. The CMV infection status of donors was not known, potentially confounding age-related changes in expanded clonotypes.

The donors were roughly 40 Caucasian individuals from Russia, aged roughly 6 to 100 years, who were systemically healthy. Each donor gave 8 to 10 milliliters of peripheral blood, collected into EDTA-treated Vacutainer tubes. Ficoll-Paque density-gradient centrifugation was used to isolate PBMCs, with at least 6 million obtained per sample. Trizol reagent was used to extract total RNA from PBMCs, with at least 6 micrograms per sample. Naive CD45RAhigh/CD27high T cell percentages were measured by flow cytometry on a PBMC aliquot from every donor. The germline V gene supplies CDR1 SQVTM and CDR2 ANQGSEA. The CDR3, cysteine through phenylalanine, is 13 amino acids long. Only the CDR3 region is kept as DNA, spanning 39 bases read in frame from base 1. V and J are truncated by 4 bases and 11 bases respectively, leaving an intervening sequence of 20 bases. Library construction relied on 5' RACE. TCRdb records Illumina HiSeq 2500 as the sequencer. A second PCR of about 6 to 12 cycles was run with a J-beta primer mix and a sample-barcoded 5' primer. Each TCR beta cDNA molecule received a unique molecular identifier from a template-switch 5' adaptor carrying 12 random nucleotides. At least 2.5 million CDR3-containing paired-end reads were obtained from each sample. First-strand cDNA was synthesized from all RNA with the Mint cDNA synthesis kit, primed by a TRBC-specific oligonucleotide. Following uracil-DNA glycosylase treatment, all cDNA underwent a first 18-cycle PCR with the universal primers M1SS and BC2_uni_R. Regarding the original processing steps: Each sample was normalized by randomly selecting 1 million high-quality reads, each carrying a distinct molecular identifier. Reads sharing molecular identifiers were discarded rather than binned into consensus sequences. CDR3 identification, clonotype clustering and error correction used MiTCR with a Q25 quality threshold and the strictest error-elimination algorithm. A nonparametric unseen species model with Euler transformation was used to estimate lower-bound total TCR beta diversity. In-frame beta chains were kept once TCRdb had trimmed the public reads at Q25 with fastp and called clones with MiXCR. Identical CDR3 proteins give one entry, which carries the most common genes and DNA. TCRdb's processing, not the authors', yielded these V and J calls. This sample is represented by 800,000 to 950,000 distinct CDR3 sequences; around 49% of them were singletons. The ten largest clones add up to 13% of the sample.

With respect to this clonotype: Its antigen has not been determined. No much larger clonotype is one base removed from it; base qualities were not supplied.

The sample was blood. The chain joins TRBV29-1 to TRBJ1-1; TRBD1 might be the D gene, on 5 matching bases. The receptor was isolated from a man aged 25-40 years in good health. The CDR3 has the sequence CSVVPTGRGGAFF. The nucleotides are TGCAGCGTTGTCCCCACAGGTCGCGGCGGGGCTTTCTTT.